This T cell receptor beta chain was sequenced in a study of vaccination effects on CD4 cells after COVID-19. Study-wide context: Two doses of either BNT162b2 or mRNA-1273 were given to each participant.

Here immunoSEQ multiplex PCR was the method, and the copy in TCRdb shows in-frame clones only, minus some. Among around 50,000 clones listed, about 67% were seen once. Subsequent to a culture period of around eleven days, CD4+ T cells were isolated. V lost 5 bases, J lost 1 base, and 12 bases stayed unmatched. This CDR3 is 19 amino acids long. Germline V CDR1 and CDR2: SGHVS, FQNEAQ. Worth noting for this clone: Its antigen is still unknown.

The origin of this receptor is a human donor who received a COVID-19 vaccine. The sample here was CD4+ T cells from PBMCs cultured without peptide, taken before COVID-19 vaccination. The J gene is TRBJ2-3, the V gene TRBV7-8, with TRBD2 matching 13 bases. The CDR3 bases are TGTGCCAGCAGCCCGCAACTAGCGGGGGGGCTTCGTGGCACAGATACGCAGTATTTT. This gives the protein CASSPQLAGGLRGTDTQYF.